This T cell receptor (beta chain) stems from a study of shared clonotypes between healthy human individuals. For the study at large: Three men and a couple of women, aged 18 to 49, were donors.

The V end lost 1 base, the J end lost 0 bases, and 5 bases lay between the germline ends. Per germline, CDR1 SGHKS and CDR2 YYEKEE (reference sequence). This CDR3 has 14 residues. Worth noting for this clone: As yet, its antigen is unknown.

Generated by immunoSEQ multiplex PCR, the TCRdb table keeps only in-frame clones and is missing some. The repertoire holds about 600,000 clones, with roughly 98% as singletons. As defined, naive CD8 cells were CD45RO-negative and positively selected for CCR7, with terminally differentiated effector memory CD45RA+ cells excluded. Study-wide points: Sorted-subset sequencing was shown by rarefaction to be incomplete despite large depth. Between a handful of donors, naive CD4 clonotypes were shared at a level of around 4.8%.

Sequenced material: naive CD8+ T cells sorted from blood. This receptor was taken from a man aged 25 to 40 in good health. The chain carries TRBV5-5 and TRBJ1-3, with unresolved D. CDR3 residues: CASSLLFSGNTIYF. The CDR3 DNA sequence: TGTGCCAGCAGCTTGCTATTCTCTGGAAACACCATATATTTT.